Presented here are 7 T cell receptor beta chains from one specimen sequenced in a study of CD8 T cells in Susac syndrome (dated by TCRdb to between 2018 and 2021). Libraries were built with the immunoSEQ multiplex PCR assay. RNA was extracted using the RNeasy kit, and 0.5 to 1 microgram was reverse transcribed with random hexamers. The public reads were run again by TCRdb, first through fastp at Q25 and then through MiXCR, and only productive beta chains were kept. Records with the same CDR3 protein are collapsed into one entry carrying the most frequent genes and DNA. For this sample there are under 200,000 distinct CDR3 sequences; approximately 95% appear just once. Around 0.16% of the sample is taken by the ten largest. The material sequenced was CD8+ T cells from PBMCs. These receptors all come from a human donor with Susac syndrome.

The rearrangement links TRBV29-1 to TRBJ2-7; D is ambiguous. The CDR3 sequence is 13 residues long. The germline CDR1 and CDR2 sequences are SQVTM and ANQGSEA. The V end was cut by 6 bases, the J end by 0 bases, with 12 bases between. The CDR3 DNA reads TGCAGCGTGGAAATCCAAAGCTCCTACGAGCAGTACTTC. This sequence encodes CSVEIQSSYEQYF.

The chain is built from TRBV30 and TRBJ2-2; the D gene is possibly TRBD2 (5 bases). The V and J ends lost 1 base and 0 bases respectively, with 6 bases between them. CDR1 GTSNPN and CDR2 SVGIG come from the germline V gene (reference sequence). The CDR3 extends over 14 amino acids. The CDR3 reads CAWSGTSNTGELFF. The CDR3 coding sequence is TGTGCCTGGAGTGGGACTTCGAACACCGGGGAGCTGTTTTTT.

The genes are TRBV11-2 and TRBJ2-3, with D possibly being TRBD1 (6 bases). V lost 1 base and J 2 bases, leaving 10 bases between the germline ends. The germline V gene encodes CDR1 SGHAT and CDR2 FQNNGV. The CDR3 consists of 15 residues. CDR3 sequence: CASSLVGAFTDTQYF. CDR3 nucleotides: TGTGCCAGCAGCTTAGTGGGGGCCTTCACAGATACGCAGTATTTT.

V and J are TRBV19 and TRBJ1-2; D might be TRBD1 (5 bases). Per germline, CDR1 LNHDA and CDR2 SQIVND (reference sequence). This CDR3 region has 14 residues. V dropped 5 bases and J dropped 2 bases, with 12 bases sitting between them. The CDR3 DNA reads as TGTGCCAGTAGTCTAGGACACCTAAACTATGGCTACACCTTC. This gives the protein CASSLGHLNYGYTF.

CDR3 protein: CAITQALEMNTEAFF. The CDR3 bases are TGTGCCATCACACAGGCACTCGAGATGAACACTGAAGCTTTCTTT. V is TRBV10-3 and J is TRBJ1-1, with D possibly TRBD1 on 5 matching bases. The CDR3 contains 15 residues. Per germline, CDR1 ENHRY and CDR2 SYGVKD. Deletions cut 7 bases from V and 0 bases from J, with 15 bases between.

The V and J genes are TRBV12-3 or TRBV12-4 and TRBJ2-1, with 10 bases fitting TRBD1. This CDR3 is 14 amino acids long. The V gene end was trimmed by 3 bases and the J gene end by 10 bases; junction bases not matched to a gene: 6. In DNA, the CDR3 is TGTGCCAGCAGTTTCCGACAGGGGGCACGGGAGCAGTTCTTC. Its translation is CASSFRQGAREQFF.

This clonotype was seen just once. The chain joins TRBV4-1 to TRBJ1-4; D gene uncertain. V was trimmed by 0 bases and J by 4 bases, leaving 6 bases between them. The germline V gene encodes CDR1 MGHRA and CDR2 YSYEKL. CDR3 length equals 14 residues. CDR3 amino acids: CASSQEQSNEKLFF. Written as DNA, the CDR3 is TGCGCCAGCAGCCAAGAACAGAGTAATGAAAAACTGTTTTTT.